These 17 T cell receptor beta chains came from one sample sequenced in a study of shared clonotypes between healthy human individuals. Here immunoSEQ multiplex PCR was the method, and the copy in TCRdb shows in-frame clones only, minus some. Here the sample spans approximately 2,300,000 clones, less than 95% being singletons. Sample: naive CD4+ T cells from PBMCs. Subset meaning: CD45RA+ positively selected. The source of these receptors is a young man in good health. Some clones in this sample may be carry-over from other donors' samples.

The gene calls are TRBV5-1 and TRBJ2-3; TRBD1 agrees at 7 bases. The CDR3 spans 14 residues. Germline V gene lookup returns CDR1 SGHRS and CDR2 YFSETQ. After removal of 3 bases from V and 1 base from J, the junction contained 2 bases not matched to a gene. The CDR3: CASSWTGGTDTQYF. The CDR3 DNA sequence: TGCGCCAGCAGCTGGACAGGAGGCACAGATACGCAGTATTTT.

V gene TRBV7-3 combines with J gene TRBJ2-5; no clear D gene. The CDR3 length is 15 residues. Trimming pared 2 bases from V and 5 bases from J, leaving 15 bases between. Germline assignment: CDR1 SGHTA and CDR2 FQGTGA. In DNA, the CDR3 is TGTGCCAGCAGCTTAGGTCGCTCGGTCGGTGAGACCCAGTACTTC. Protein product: CASSLGRSVGETQYF.

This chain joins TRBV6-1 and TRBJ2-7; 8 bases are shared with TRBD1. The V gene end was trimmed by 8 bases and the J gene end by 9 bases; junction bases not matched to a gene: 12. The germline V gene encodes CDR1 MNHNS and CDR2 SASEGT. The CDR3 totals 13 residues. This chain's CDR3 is CASAGGAVLGQYF. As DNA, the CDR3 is TGTGCCAGCGCAGGGGGCGCAGTGCTGGGGCAGTACTTC.

The chain's CDR3 is CASSFRTSTLPPYEQYF. CDR3 nucleotide sequence: TGTGCCAGCAGTTTTAGAACGAGTACCCTCCCACCCTACGAGCAGTACTTC. This rearrangement joins TRBV28 to TRBJ2-7, with D hard to call. Trimming took 3 bases from V and 2 from J, leaving 20 bases between them. Germline V gives CDR1 MDHEN, CDR2 SYDVKM. The CDR3 runs to 17 residues.

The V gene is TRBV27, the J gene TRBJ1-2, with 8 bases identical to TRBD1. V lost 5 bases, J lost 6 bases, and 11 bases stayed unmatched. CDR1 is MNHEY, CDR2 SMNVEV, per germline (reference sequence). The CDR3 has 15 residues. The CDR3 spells CASSPRTGTGNGYTF. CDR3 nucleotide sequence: TGTGCCAGCAGTCCCAGGACAGGGACGGGTAATGGCTACACCTTC.

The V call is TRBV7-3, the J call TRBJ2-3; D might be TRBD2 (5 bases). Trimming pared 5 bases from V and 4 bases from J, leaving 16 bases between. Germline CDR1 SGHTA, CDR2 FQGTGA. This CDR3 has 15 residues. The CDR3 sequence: CASSPFSGVSDTQYF. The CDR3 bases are TGTGCCAGCAGCCCATTCTCCGGGGTTTCAGATACGCAGTATTTT. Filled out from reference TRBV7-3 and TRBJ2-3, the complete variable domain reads GAGVSQTPSNKVTEKGKYVELRCDPISGHTALYWYRQSLGQGPEFLIYFQGTGAADDSGLPNDRFFAVRPEGSVSTLKIQRTERGDSAVYLCASSPFSGVSDTQYFGPGTRLTVL.

DNA of the CDR3: TGCGCCAGCAGCGGTAAACAGGGTTTCAGGAACGAGCAGTACTTC. Translated, it gives CASSGKQGFRNEQYF. The V call is TRBV5-1, the J call TRBJ2-5; tentative D call: TRBD1 (6 bases). The J call may be wrong; the DNA end is better matched by TRBJ2-7. Germline V gene data show CDR1 as SGHRS and CDR2 as YFSETQ. CDR3 length: 15 amino acids.

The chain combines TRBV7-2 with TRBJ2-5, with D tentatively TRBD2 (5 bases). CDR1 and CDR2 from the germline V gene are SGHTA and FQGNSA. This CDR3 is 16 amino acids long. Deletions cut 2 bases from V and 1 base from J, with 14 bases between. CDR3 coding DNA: TGTGCCAGCAGCTTACGTGGGAGAACCTTCCAAGAGACCCAGTACTTC. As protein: CASSLRGRTFQETQYF.

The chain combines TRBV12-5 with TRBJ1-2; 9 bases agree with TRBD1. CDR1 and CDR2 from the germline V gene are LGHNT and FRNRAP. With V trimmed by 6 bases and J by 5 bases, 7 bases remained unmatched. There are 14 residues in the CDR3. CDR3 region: CASGPTGQGYGYTF. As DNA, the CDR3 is TGTGCTAGTGGCCCAACGGGACAGGGATATGGCTACACCTTC.

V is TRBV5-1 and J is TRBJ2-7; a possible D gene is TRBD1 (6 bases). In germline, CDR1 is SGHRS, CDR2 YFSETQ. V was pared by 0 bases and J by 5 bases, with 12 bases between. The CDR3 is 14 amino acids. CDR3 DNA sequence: TGCGCCAGCAGCTTGGGGGCAGGGGACGACGAGCAGTACTTC. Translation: CASSLGAGDDEQYF.

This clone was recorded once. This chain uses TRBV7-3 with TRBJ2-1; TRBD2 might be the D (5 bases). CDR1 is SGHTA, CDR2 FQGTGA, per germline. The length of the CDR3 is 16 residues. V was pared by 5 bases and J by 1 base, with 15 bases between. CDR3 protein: CASSHGGSGSYNEQFF. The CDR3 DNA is TGTGCCAGCAGCCATGGTGGGAGTGGTTCCTACAATGAGCAGTTCTTC.

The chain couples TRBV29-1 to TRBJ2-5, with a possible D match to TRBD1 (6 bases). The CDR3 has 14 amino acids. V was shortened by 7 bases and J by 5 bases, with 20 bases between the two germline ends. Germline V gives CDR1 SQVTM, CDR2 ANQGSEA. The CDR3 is CSGTGFRVRETQYF. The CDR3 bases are TGCAGCGGTACAGGGTTTCGGGTGCGGGAGACCCAGTACTTC. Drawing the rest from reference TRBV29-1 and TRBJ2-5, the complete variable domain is SAVISQKPSRDICQRGTSLTIQCQVDSQVTMMFWYRQQPGQSLTLIATANQGSEATYESGFVIDKFPISRPNLTFSTLTVSNMSPEDSSIYLCSGTGFRVRETQYFGPGTRLLVL.

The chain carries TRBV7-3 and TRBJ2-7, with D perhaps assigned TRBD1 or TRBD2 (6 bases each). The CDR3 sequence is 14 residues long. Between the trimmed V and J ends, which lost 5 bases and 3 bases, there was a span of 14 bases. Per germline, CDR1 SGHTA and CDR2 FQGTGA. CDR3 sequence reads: CASSEGGGYYEQYF. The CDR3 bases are TGTGCCAGCAGCGAGGGGGGCGGTTACTACGAGCAGTACTTC.

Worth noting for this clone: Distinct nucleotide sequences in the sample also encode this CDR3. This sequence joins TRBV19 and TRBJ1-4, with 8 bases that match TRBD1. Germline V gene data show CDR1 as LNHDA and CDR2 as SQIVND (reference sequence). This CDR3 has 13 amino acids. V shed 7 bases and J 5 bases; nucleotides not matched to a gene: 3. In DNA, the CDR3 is TGTGCCAGTAAGGACAGGGCAAATGAAAAACTGTTTTTT. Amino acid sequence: CASKDRANEKLFF.

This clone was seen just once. Here the CDR3 DNA reads TGTGCCAGCAGCTTGCACAGCTACGAGCAGTACTTC. Protein product: CASSLHSYEQYF. This chain joins TRBV5-6 and TRBJ2-7; D is uncertain. This CDR3 comprises 12 residues. Trimming removed 1 base at V and 3 bases at J, with 5 bases between. Per the germline V gene, CDR1 is SGHDT and CDR2 is YYEEEE. The variable domain in full, completed from reference TRBV5-6 and TRBJ2-7, reads DAGVTQSPTHLIKTRGQQVTLRCSPKSGHDTVSWYQQALGQGPQFIFQYYEEEERQRGNFPDRFSGHQFPNYSSELNVNALLLGDSALYLCASSLHSYEQYFGPGTRLTVT.

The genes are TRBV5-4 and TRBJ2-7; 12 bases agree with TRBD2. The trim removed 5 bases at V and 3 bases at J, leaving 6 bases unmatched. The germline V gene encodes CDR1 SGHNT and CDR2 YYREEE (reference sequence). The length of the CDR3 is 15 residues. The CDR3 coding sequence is TGTGCCAGCAGTTCCCTAGCGGGAGGGAACTACGAGCAGTACTTC. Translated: CASSSLAGGNYEQYF. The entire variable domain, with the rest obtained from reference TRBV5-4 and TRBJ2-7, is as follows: ETGVTQSPTHLIKTRGQQVTLRCSSQSGHNTVSWYQQALGQGPQFIFQYYREEENGRGNFPPRFSGLQFPNYSSELNVNALELDDSALYLCASSSLAGGNYEQYFGPGTRLTVT.

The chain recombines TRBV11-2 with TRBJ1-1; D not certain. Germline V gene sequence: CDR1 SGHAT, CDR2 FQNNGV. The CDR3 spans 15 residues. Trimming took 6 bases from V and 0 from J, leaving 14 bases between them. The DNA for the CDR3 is TGTGCCAGCAGTTCCTTCCGTGAGCTGAACACTGAAGCTTTCTTT. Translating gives CASSSFRELNTEAFF. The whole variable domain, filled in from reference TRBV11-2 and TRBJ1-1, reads EAGVAQSPRYKIIEKRQSVAFWCNPISGHATLYWYQQILGQGPKLLIQFQNNGVVDDSQLPKDRFSAERLKGVDSTLKIQPAKLEDSAVYLCASSSFRELNTEAFFGQGTRLTVV.